The 3 T cell receptor beta chains in this list originate from one sample, sequenced in a study of radiotherapy plus CTLA-4 blockade in lung cancer. Assay used: immunoSEQ multiplex PCR; TCRdb lists only in-frame clones, some missing. The sample includes 40,000 to 55,000 clones, 75% to 90% of them seen just once. The sample consisted of peripheral blood, taken from a patient treated with radiotherapy plus ipilimumab. The receptors stem from a human donor with non-small cell lung cancer that progressed on radiotherapy plus ipilimumab. Some clones in this sample may be carry-over from other donors' samples.

The rearrangement links TRBV5-5 to TRBJ2-1; D possibly corresponds to TRBD1 (6 bases). The CDR3 is made up of 16 amino acids. Germline lookup yields CDR1 SGHKS and CDR2 YYEKEE (reference sequence). V dropped 4 bases and J dropped 0 bases, with 14 bases sitting between them. CDR3 nucleotide sequence: TGTGCCAGCAGCAAAGGGACACCTCGCTCCTACAATGAGCAGTTCTTC. Protein: CASSKGTPRSYNEQFF.

This clone was seen only once. This chain joins TRBV2 and TRBJ1-4, with unresolved D. Germline loops: CDR1 SNHLY, CDR2 FYNNEI. CDR3 length: 12 residues. Trimming left V 8 bases short and J 8 bases short, with 12 bases between. In DNA form, the CDR3 reads TGTGCCAGCTCCGGGGAAGGCGAAAAACTGTTTTTT. Translating gives CASSGEGEKLFF.

The chain has TRBV30 and TRBJ2-3; a weak D match, TRBD2 (5 bases). Trimming cost V 8 bases and J 0 bases, with 12 bases left between them. Per germline, CDR1 GTSNPN and CDR2 SVGIG (reference sequence). The CDR3 has 13 residues. CDR3 DNA sequence: TGTGCCCAACTAGGCGGGAGCACAGATACGCAGTATTTT. Amino acid sequence: CAQLGGSTDTQYF.